The 10 T cell receptor beta chains below were found in one sample sequenced in a study of CD8 T cells in Susac syndrome. With random hexamers, about 0.45 to 1 ug RNA was reverse transcribed. Via MiXCR, TCRdb re-called the immunoSEQ multiplex PCR reads, giving one row per CDR3 protein. This sample has approximately 70,000 distinct CDR3 sequences; around 96% occur once, and the top ten carry 0.085% to 0.14%. Sequenced sample: CD4+ T cells from PBMCs. The source of these receptors is a human donor with multiple sclerosis.

This clonotype was found a few times. This chain uses TRBV2 with TRBJ1-1; 7 nucleotides match TRBD1. CDR1 and CDR2 from the germline V gene are SNHLY and FYNNEI. V shed 6 bases and J 2 bases; nucleotides not matched to a gene: 6. The CDR3 is 14 amino acids. CDR3 sequence reads: CASRPGQLNTEAFF. CDR3 sequence (DNA): TGTGCCAGCAGGCCGGGACAGCTTAACACTGAAGCTTTCTTT.

The chain is built from TRBV29-1 and TRBJ2-2; D might be TRBD1 or TRBD2, each matching 5 bases. CDR1 SQVTM and CDR2 ANQGSEA come from the germline V gene. This CDR3 has 13 residues. Trimming shortened V by 7 bases and J by 3 bases, and 12 bases separated the two germline ends. CDR3: CSGGSGDTGELFF. CDR3 DNA: TGCAGCGGGGGGTCCGGTGACACCGGGGAGCTGTTTTTT.

The rearrangement links TRBV11-3 to TRBJ2-7; D is possibly TRBD1 or TRBD2 (5 bases each). CDR3 size: 12 residues. Trimming took off 3 bases at V and 13 bases at J, with 16 bases between the two ends. CDR1 and CDR2 (germline): SGHNT, YENEEA. Here the CDR3 reads CASSFGDTGSYF. As DNA, the CDR3 is TGTGCCAGCAGCTTCGGGGATACAGGATCCTACTTC.

This chain connects TRBV29-1 to TRBJ1-6; TRBD1 is a possible D gene (6 bases). V dropped 5 bases and J dropped 5 bases, with 10 bases sitting between them. The CDR3 contains 13 residues. Germline CDR1 and CDR2: SQVTM and ANQGSEA. The CDR3 nucleotides are TGCAGCGTTATGGACAGAAATAATTCACCCCTCCACTTT. Translation gives CSVMDRNNSPLHF.

This rearrangement joins TRBV3-1 to TRBJ2-1, with D hard to call. The V gene lost 2 bases and the J gene lost 9 bases, with 5 bases spanning the gap. Per the germline V gene, CDR1 is LGHDT and CDR2 is YNNKEL (reference sequence). The CDR3 totals 11 residues. In nucleotides, the CDR3 is TGTGCCAGCAGCCAAAAGGCTGAGCAGTTCTTC. Protein product: CASSQKAEQFF.

The chain uses TRBV7-8 and TRBJ2-5; 7 bases fit TRBD1. This CDR3 has 14 residues. With 5 bases clipped from V and 6 bases from J, the junction kept 9 bases outside the gene matches. The germline V gene has CDR1 SGHVS and CDR2 FQNEAQ. In DNA form, the CDR3 reads TGTGCCAGCAGCGCATACAGGGGCCCACAGACCCAGTACTTC. Its translation: CASSAYRGPQTQYF.

The rearrangement uses TRBV5-1 and TRBJ2-3, with TRBD1 matching 7 bases. This CDR3 is 14 amino acids long. The V gene end was trimmed by 4 bases and the J gene end by 2 bases; junction bases not matched to a gene: 4. Germline assignment: CDR1 SGHRS and CDR2 YFSETQ. CDR3 region: CASSRDSPTDTQYF. The CDR3 coding sequence is TGCGCCAGCAGCCGGGACAGCCCCACAGATACGCAGTATTTT.

The V call is TRBV3-1, the J call TRBJ1-6; D ambiguous. V lost 1 base, J lost 7 bases, and 8 bases lay in between. This CDR3 has 14 amino acids. CDR1 and CDR2 (germline): LGHDT, YNNKEL (reference sequence). The CDR3 nucleotides read TGTGCCAGCAGCCAAGTCCCGGGAAATTCACCCCTCCACTTT. The encoded protein is CASSQVPGNSPLHF.

The chain carries TRBV12-3 or TRBV12-4 and TRBJ1-2, with 7 nucleotides matching TRBD1. CDR3 length: 16 residues. Losses at the gene ends were 2 bases for V and 6 bases for J; bases not matched to a gene: 12. The CDR3 region has the DNA TGTGCCAGCAGTTTATTAGTGGGACAGAAAACCAATGGCTACACCTTC. Translated, it gives CASSLLVGQKTNGYTF.

This clonotype was seen once. The rearrangement links TRBV6-2 or TRBV6-3 to TRBJ1-1; D unclear. Deletions cut 2 bases from V and 0 bases from J, with 13 bases between. Germline-derived CDR1 and CDR2 are MNHEY and SVGEGT. The length of the CDR3 is 16 residues. This CDR3 is CASSYRVTGMNTEAFF. Written as DNA, the CDR3 is TGTGCCAGCAGTTACAGAGTGACGGGGATGAACACTGAAGCTTTCTTT.